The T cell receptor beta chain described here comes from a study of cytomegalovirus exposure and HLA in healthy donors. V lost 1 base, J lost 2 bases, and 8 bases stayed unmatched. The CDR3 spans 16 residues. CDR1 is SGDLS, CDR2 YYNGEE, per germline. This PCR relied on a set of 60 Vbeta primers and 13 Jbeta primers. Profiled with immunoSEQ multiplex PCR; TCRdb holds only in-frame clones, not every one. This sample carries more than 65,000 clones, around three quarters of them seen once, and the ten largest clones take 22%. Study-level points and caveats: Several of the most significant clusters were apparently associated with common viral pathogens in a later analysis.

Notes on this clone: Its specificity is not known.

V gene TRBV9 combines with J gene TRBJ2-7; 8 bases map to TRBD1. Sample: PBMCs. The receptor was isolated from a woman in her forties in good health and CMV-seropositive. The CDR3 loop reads CASSVTDRGFPYEQYF. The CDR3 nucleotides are TGTGCCAGCAGCGTAACCGACAGGGGTTTTCCCTACGAGCAGTACTTC. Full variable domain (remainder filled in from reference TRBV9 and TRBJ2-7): DSGVTQTPKHLITATGQRVTLRCSPRSGDLSVYWYQQSLDQGLQFLIQYYNGEERAKGNILERFSAQQFPDLHSELNLSSLELGDSALYFCASSVTDRGFPYEQYFGPGTRLTVT.